Sequencing of this T cell receptor (beta chain) was carried out in a study of early T cells in non-severe SARS-CoV-2 infection. Whole-study context: The chains were unpaired, and the sequenced material was bulk RNA from unsorted whole blood.

Only a few counts were recorded for this clonotype. Unique molecular identifier tags were affixed to discrete cDNA molecules. A single record per CDR3 protein comes from TCRdb applying MiXCR to the 5' RACE reads. The sample consists of 35,000 to 50,000 distinct CDR3 sequences, 5.5% to 7.5% of them appearing once. The CDR3 length is 13 residues. V shed 5 bases, J shed 7 bases, and the junction held 4 bases outside the gene matches. From germline, CDR1 is SGHRS and CDR2 YFSETQ. The material sequenced was whole blood. The origin of this receptor is an adult who was a healthcare worker with PCR-confirmed SARS-CoV-2 infection or an uninfected control (not recorded which). This chain uses TRBV5-1 with TRBJ2-1; 9 positions agree with TRBD1. DNA for the CDR3: TGCGCCAGCAGTCGGACAGGGGAAAATGAGCAGTTCTTC. Residues: CASSRTGENEQFF.